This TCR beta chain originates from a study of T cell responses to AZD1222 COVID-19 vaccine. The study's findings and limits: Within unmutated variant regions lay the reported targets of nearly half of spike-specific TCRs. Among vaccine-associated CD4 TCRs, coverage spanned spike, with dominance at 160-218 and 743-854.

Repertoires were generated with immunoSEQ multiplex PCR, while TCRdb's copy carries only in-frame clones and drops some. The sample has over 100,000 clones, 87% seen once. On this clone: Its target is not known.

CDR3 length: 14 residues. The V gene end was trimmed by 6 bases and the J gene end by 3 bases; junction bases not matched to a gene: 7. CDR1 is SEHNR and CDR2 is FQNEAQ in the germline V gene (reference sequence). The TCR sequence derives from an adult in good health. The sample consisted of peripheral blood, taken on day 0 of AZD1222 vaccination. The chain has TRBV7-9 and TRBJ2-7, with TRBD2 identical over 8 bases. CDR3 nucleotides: TGTGCCAGCAGGGGACTAGGCGGGGGCTACGAGCAGTACTTC. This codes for CASRGLGGGYEQYF. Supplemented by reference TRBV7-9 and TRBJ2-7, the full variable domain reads DTGVSQNPRHKITKRGQNVTFRCDPISEHNRLYWYRQTLGQGPEFLTYFQNEAQLEKSRLLSDRFSAERPKGSFSTLEIQRTEQGDSAMYLCASRGLGGGYEQYFGPGTRLTVT.